This entry concerns a single T cell receptor beta chain. The data are from a study of T cell changes during pregnancy in multiple sclerosis. Using immunoSEQ multiplex PCR, the repertoire was profiled, and TCRdb retains in-frame clones only, with some absent. The data show around 70,000 clones, roughly 92% seen once. The CDR3 has 14 amino acids. V trimming: 7 bases; J trimming: 2 bases; junction bases outside the gene matches: 7. The germline V gene has CDR1 SNHLY and CDR2 FYNNEI. The chain couples TRBV2 to TRBJ2-7, with 8 nucleotides matching TRBD2. The sequence was collected from a female donor with multiple sclerosis, enrolled in a pregnancy study. Sequenced here: peripheral blood, sampled in the second trimester of pregnancy. CDR3 sequence reads: CASTAPAGAYEQYF. DNA for the CDR3: TGTGCCAGCACCGCGCCAGCGGGAGCCTACGAGCAGTACTTC.